The T cell receptor beta chain under discussion was sequenced for a study of blood T cell repertoires in COVID-19. Study-level background: The samples span acute and convalescent COVID-19 from the United States, Italy and Spain. The analysed material was cDNA or gDNA that came from T cells, B-cell-depleted T cells, or PBMCs.

Trimming stripped 5 bases from V and 8 bases from J, with 12 bases between. Germline assignment: CDR1 DFQATT and CDR2 SNEGSKA (reference sequence). The CDR3 consists of 11 residues. Per the authors' pipeline: How many nucleated cells were present was estimated from reference gene primer amplification. Method: immunoSEQ multiplex PCR; TCRdb's copy keeps in-frame clones and lacks some. The DNA gave D and trimming, while V, J and clone size come from that table. There are some 150,000 clones in the sample; approximately 90% occur only once, and under 3% lies in the top ten. V and J are TRBV20-1 and TRBJ1-1; D remains unclear. The sequence was collected from a man aged 55 to 69 with active or convalescent COVID-19. The sequenced sample consisted of peripheral blood. This CDR3 is CSAPLGGEAFF. In DNA, the CDR3 is TGCAGTGCTCCCCTGGGCGGGGAAGCTTTCTTT.